The 22 T cell receptor beta chains below all came from one sample that was sequenced in a study of T-cell memory formation after mild COVID-19. TCRdb recomputed calls from the 5' RACE reads with MiXCR, one row per CDR3 protein. The table lists about 360,000 distinct CDR3 sequences, over 13% of them singletons. The sample was PBMCs or a T cell subset sorted from them (not recorded which). All receptors come from a young man who had mild COVID-19 (a few samples of this study predate the infection). Cell type and time point are not known.

This rearrangement joins TRBV6-6 to TRBJ1-1; D ambiguous. Trimming removed 2 bases at V and 8 bases at J, with 9 bases between. Germline V gives CDR1 MNHNY, CDR2 SVGAGI (reference sequence). This CDR3 is built from 12 residues. CDR3 amino acids: CASSYRHPEAFF. CDR3 nucleotide sequence: TGTGCCAGCAGTTACAGGCACCCAGAAGCTTTCTTT.

The CDR3 DNA sequence: TGTGCCAGCAGTTTAGTGAGGACGTCTCGGGATAATGAAAAACTGTTTTTT. Protein sequence: CASSLVRTSRDNEKLFF. V is TRBV6-2 or TRBV6-3 and J is TRBJ1-4; D gene unclear. The CDR3 covers 17 residues. V was trimmed by 4 bases and J by 4 bases, leaving 19 bases between them. Germline CDR1 reads MNHEY; CDR2 reads SVGEGT.

The V gene is TRBV10-3, the J gene TRBJ1-6; 8 bases are shared with TRBD1. Trimming cost V 4 bases and J 5 bases; bases outside gene matches: 7. The V gene's germline CDR1 is ENHRY and CDR2 SYGVKD. The CDR3 consists of 16 residues. The CDR3 DNA reads TGTGCCATCAGTGCGACAGGGGCTAACAATAATTCACCCCTCCACTTT. This sequence encodes CAISATGANNNSPLHF.

This clonotype occurred a few times. The chain carries TRBV2 and TRBJ1-5; no clear D gene. This CDR3 is built from 13 residues. The germline gives CDR1 SNHLY, CDR2 FYNNEI. V lost 4 bases and J lost 7, with 11 bases in between. CDR3 amino acids: CASSAERRQPQHF. Written as DNA, the CDR3 is TGTGCCAGCAGTGCGGAGAGGCGGCAGCCCCAGCATTTT.

The table lists this clonotype with a few counts. This sequence joins TRBV15 and TRBJ2-7; TRBD2 matches at 8 bases. The CDR3 extends over 13 amino acids. Germline CDR1 is LNHNV and CDR2 is YYDKDF (reference sequence). Trimming took 5 bases from V and 4 from J; bases not matched to a gene: 4. The CDR3 sequence: CATSPGGTYEQYV. The CDR3, as DNA: TGTGCCACCAGCCCGGGGGGGACTTACGAGCAGTACGTC.

The chain carries TRBV4-3 and TRBJ2-1; no clear D. Trimming cost V 5 bases and J 2 bases, with 19 bases left between them. This CDR3 has 17 amino acids. CDR1 is LGHNA, CDR2 YSLEER, per germline. The CDR3 spells CASSTRSDWITYNEQFF. Written as DNA, the CDR3 is TGCGCCAGCAGCACCCGATCCGACTGGATCACCTACAATGAGCAGTTCTTC.

This clonotype appeared a few times. The genes are TRBV7-6 and TRBJ2-7; TRBD2 agrees at 12 bases. The V segment lost 4 bases and the J segment 3 bases; nucleotides outside the gene matches: 4. This CDR3 has 15 amino acids. Germline V gives CDR1 SGHVS, CDR2 FNYEAQ. The chain's CDR3 is CASSYTTSGGYEQYF. Here the CDR3 DNA reads TGTGCCAGCAGCTACACGACTAGCGGGGGCTACGAGCAGTACTTC.

This clonotype was seen a handful of times. This chain connects TRBV11-1 to TRBJ2-3; 11 bases agree with TRBD1. CDR1 and CDR2 (germline): SGHAT, FQDESV (reference sequence). V dropped 4 bases and J dropped 3; count of bases not matched to a gene: 6. The CDR3 consists of 16 residues. The CDR3 nucleotides are TGTGCCAGCAGCTCACGGGACAGGGGGAGGACAGATACGCAGTATTTT. Residues: CASSSRDRGRTDTQYF. The complete variable domain, with remaining parts taken from reference TRBV11-1 and TRBJ2-3, reads EAEVAQSPRYKITEKSQAVAFWCDPISGHATLYWYRQILGQGPELLVQFQDESVVDDSQLPKDRFSAERLKGVDSTLKIQPAELGDSAMYLCASSSRDRGRTDTQYFGPGTRLTVL.

The table lists this clonotype with a few counts. Here the CDR3 reads CASSLTGVYSPLHF. CDR3 in DNA: TGTGCCAGCAGTCTCACAGGGGTGTACTCACCCCTCCACTTT. The V call is TRBV7-2, the J call TRBJ1-6, with 7 bases lining up with TRBD1. Germline V gives CDR1 SGHTA, CDR2 FQGNSA. V lost 6 bases, J lost 10 bases, and 9 bases stayed unmatched. This CDR3 has 14 residues.

The sample holds a few counts of this clonotype. The genes are TRBV6-6 and TRBJ2-7; 7 nucleotides agree with TRBD1. V shed 5 bases, J shed 7 bases, and the junction held 2 bases outside the gene matches. The CDR3 is 11 residues long. Germline-derived CDR1 and CDR2 are MNHNY and SVGAGI (reference sequence). The CDR3: CASSPDREQYF. The DNA of the CDR3 is TGTGCCAGCAGTCCGGACAGGGAGCAGTACTTC.

The sample holds many counts of this clonotype. V and J are TRBV2 and TRBJ2-2, with D uncertain. Trimming removed 10 bases from V and 1 base from J, with 10 bases in between. The CDR3 loop spans 13 amino acids. The germline V gene encodes CDR1 SNHLY and CDR2 FYNNEI. The CDR3 DNA reads as TGTGCCACGAACGACCAGAACACCGGGGAGCTGTTTTTT. Translating gives CATNDQNTGELFF.

The chain is built from TRBV12-3 or TRBV12-4 and TRBJ2-3, with D perhaps matching TRBD1 (7 bases). The CDR3 loop spans 16 amino acids. With 7 bases removed from V and 2 bases from J, the gap between germline ends came to 19 bases. Written as DNA, the CDR3 is TGTGCCAGCACCGAGGGGGCAGGGGGACTCACAGATACGCAGTATTTT. It translates to CASTEGAGGLTDTQYF.

This chain joins TRBV5-1 and TRBJ1-1; TRBD1 might be the D (5 bases). V was trimmed by 7 bases and J by 1 base, leaving 11 bases between them. The germline gives CDR1 SGHRS, CDR2 YFSETQ. The CDR3 sequence is 13 residues long. The CDR3 protein is CASRFGGNTEAFF. Written as DNA, the CDR3 is TGCGCCAGCCGATTCGGGGGGAACACTGAAGCTTTCTTT.

V is TRBV5-8 and J is TRBJ2-4; D gene unclear. The V end lost 5 bases, the J end lost 0 bases, and 9 bases lay between the germline ends. Germline V gives CDR1 SGHTS, CDR2 YDEGEE. CDR3 size: 14 residues. The CDR3 is CASRRRLAKNIQYF. CDR3 DNA: TGTGCCAGCAGACGGAGACTAGCCAAAAACATTCAGTACTTC.

This clonotype was detected only a few times. The chain employs TRBV18 and TRBJ2-1, with 10 bases fitting TRBD2. The V gene's germline CDR1 is KGHSH and CDR2 LQKENI. The CDR3 length is 15 residues. V trimming: 6 bases; J trimming: 2 bases; junction bases outside the gene matches: 4. The CDR3 DNA reads TGTGCCAGCTCGATAGCGGGGGGCCCCTACAATGAGCAGTTCTTC. It yields the protein CASSIAGGPYNEQFF.

The chain carries TRBV20-1 and TRBJ1-5; unclear D gene. Germline CDR1 is DFQATT and CDR2 is SNEGSKA (reference sequence). The CDR3 totals 15 residues. V shed 6 bases and J shed 3 bases, with 18 bases lying between them. The CDR3: CSARMSGRPNQPQHF. DNA for the CDR3: TGCAGTGCAAGGATGTCGGGTCGCCCCAATCAGCCCCAGCATTTT.

This clonotype was found a few times. The V and J genes are TRBV6-2 or TRBV6-3 and TRBJ1-1; D unclear. The germline V and J ends were trimmed by 8 bases and 4 bases, with 14 bases remaining between them. The CDR3 contains 13 residues. Germline V gene data show CDR1 as MNHEY and CDR2 as SVGEGT. CDR3 nucleotides: TGTGCCAGCCTCGGGCAGCCGAGCACTGAAGCTTTCTTT. It codes for CASLGQPSTEAFF.

The chain couples TRBV5-1 to TRBJ2-1; possible D gene TRBD1, 5 bases. The germline gives CDR1 SGHRS, CDR2 YFSETQ. This CDR3 spans 16 amino acids. The V gene lost 2 bases and the J gene lost 1 base, with 13 bases spanning the gap. The CDR3 nucleotides read TGCGCCAGCAGCTTCCAGGGAAGAGGATCCTACAATGAGCAGTTCTTC. This codes for CASSFQGRGSYNEQFF.

This rearrangement joins TRBV13 to TRBJ2-5; no firm D call. The CDR3 has 12 residues. Trimming removed 5 bases at V and 2 bases at J, with 6 bases between. Germline-derived CDR1 and CDR2 are PRHDT and FYEKMQ (reference sequence). CDR3 residues: CASSHEQETQYF. The CDR3 DNA is TGTGCCAGCAGCCACGAACAAGAGACCCAGTACTTC.

The gene calls are TRBV2 and TRBJ1-2, with D unresolved. The germline gives CDR1 SNHLY, CDR2 FYNNEI. This CDR3 is 15 amino acids long. Trimming left V 4 bases short and J 0 bases short, with 12 bases between. The CDR3 nucleotides are TGTGCCAGCAGTGTCCACAGTCCTGCTAACTATGGCTACACCTTC. Translating it yields CASSVHSPANYGYTF.

This clonotype occurred a few times. DNA of the CDR3: TGTGCCAGCAGTTTAGTGGGTGATCAGCCCCAGCATTTT. It is translated as CASSLVGDQPQHF. The genes are TRBV27 and TRBJ1-5; D is uncertain. CDR3 length equals 13 residues. Germline CDR1 reads MNHEY; CDR2 reads SMNVEV (reference sequence). V was clipped by 2 bases and J by 5 bases, with 7 bases between them.

The V gene is TRBV2, the J gene TRBJ2-5; D call uncertain. This CDR3 region has 12 residues. CDR1 SNHLY and CDR2 FYNNEI come from the germline V gene. V lost 0 bases to trimming and J lost 5 bases, with 4 bases between them. The CDR3 sequence: CASSEAGETQYF. The DNA of the CDR3 is TGTGCCAGCAGTGAAGCAGGGGAGACCCAGTACTTC.